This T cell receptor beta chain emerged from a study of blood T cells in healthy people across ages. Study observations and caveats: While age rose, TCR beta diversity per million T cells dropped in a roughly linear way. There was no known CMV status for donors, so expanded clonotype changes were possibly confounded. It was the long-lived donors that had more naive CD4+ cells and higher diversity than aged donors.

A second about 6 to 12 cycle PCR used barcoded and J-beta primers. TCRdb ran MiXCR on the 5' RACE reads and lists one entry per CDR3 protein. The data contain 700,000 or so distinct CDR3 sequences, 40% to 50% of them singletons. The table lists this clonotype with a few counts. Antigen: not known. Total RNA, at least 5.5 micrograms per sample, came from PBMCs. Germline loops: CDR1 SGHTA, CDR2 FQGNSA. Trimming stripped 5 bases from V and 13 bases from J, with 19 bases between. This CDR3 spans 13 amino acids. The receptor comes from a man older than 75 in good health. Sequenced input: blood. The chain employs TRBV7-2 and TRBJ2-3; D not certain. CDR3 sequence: CASSLGSRSLKYF. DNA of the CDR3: TGTGCCAGCAGCCTCGGCTCGCGGTCCCTTAAGTATTTT.